This TCR beta chain was recorded in a study of blood T cell repertoires in COVID-19. Study as a whole: Sites in the United States, Italy and Spain provided acute and convalescent COVID-19 samples.

CDR3 length equals 15 residues. Germline V gene sequence: CDR1 SGHTA, CDR2 FQGNSA. The trim removed 5 bases at V and 7 bases at J, leaving 10 bases unmatched. In the original processing: Estimated nucleated cell counts came from reference gene primer amplification. Assay: immunoSEQ multiplex PCR; the TCRdb copy retains only in-frame clones and omits some. That table is the source of V, J and clone size, and D and trimming were worked out from the DNA. The data contain about 36,000 clones, approximately 75% of them seen just once; the ten biggest clones take up 35% to 50%. The sequencing sample was made of peripheral blood. The sequence derives from a human donor in a cohort sampled during active or convalescent COVID-19. The donor label of this sample is uncertain. The chain joins TRBV7-2 to TRBJ2-2, with 7 bases aligning to TRBD2. The CDR3 reads CASSLSTSLGGELFF. In DNA form, the CDR3 reads TGTGCCAGCAGCCTCTCGACTAGCTTGGGCGGGGAGCTGTTTTTT.